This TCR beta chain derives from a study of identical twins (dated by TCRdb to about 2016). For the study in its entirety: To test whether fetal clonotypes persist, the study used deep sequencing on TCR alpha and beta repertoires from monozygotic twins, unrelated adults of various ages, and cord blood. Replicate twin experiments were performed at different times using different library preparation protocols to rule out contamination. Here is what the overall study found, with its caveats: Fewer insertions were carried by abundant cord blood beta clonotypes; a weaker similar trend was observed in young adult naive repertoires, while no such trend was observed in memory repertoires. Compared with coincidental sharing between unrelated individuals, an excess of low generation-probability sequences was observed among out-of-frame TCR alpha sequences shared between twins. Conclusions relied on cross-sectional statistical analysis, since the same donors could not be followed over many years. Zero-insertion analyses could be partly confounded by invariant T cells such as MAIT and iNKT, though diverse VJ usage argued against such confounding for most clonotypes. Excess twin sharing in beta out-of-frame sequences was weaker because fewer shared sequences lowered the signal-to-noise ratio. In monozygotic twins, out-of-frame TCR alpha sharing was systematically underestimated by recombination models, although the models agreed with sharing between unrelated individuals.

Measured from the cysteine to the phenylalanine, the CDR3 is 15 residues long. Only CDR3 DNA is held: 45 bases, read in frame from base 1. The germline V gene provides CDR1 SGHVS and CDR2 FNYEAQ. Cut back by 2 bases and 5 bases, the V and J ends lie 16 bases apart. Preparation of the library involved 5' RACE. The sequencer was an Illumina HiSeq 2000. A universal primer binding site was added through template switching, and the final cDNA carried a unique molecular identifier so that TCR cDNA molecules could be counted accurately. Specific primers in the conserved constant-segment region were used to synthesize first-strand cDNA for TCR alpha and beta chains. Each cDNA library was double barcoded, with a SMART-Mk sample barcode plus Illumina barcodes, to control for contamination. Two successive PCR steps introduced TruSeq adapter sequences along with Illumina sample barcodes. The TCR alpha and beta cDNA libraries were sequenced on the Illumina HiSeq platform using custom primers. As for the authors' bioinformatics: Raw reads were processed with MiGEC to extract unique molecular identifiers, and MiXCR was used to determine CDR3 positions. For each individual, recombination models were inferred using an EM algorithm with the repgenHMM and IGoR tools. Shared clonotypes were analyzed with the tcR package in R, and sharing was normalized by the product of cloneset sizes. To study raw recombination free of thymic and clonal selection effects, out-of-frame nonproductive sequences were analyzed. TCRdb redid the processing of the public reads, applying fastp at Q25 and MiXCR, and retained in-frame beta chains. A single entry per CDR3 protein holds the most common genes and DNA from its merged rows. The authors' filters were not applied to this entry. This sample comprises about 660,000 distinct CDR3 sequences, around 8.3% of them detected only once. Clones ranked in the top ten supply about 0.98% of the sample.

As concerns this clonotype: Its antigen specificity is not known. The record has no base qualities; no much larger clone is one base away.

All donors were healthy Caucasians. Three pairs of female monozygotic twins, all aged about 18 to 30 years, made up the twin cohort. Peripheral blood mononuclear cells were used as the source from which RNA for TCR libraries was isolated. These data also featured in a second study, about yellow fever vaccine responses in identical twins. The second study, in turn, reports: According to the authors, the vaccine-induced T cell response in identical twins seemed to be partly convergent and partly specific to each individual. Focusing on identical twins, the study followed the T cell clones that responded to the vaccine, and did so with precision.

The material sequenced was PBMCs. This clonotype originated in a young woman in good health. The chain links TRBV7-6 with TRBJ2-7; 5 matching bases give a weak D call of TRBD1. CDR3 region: CASSLTQGSANEQYF. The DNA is TGTGCCAGCAGCTTAACTCAGGGTAGTGCGAACGAGCAGTACTTC.